Shown below are 5 T cell receptor beta chains from a single sample sequenced in a study of blood T cells in healthy people across ages. For the second PCR, which ran for roughly 6 to 12 cycles, a sample-barcoded 5' primer and a J-beta primer mix were used. TCRdb used MiXCR to reprocess the 5' RACE reads, holding one entry per CDR3 protein. The sample includes 600,000 to 1,000,000 distinct CDR3 sequences, 55% to 70% of them seen just once. The sample comprised blood. The receptor source for this set is a man younger than 45 in good health.

With respect to this clonotype: One end of the junction varies from germline; a read error may be responsible. This chain links TRBV3-1 with TRBJ1-5; 10 bases map to TRBD1. Germline assignment: CDR1 LGHDT and CDR2 YNNKEL (reference sequence). The CDR3 totals 16 residues. The CDR3 nucleotides read TGTGCTAGCAGCCAAGCCGGACAGGGGGGCAATCACCCCCAGCATTTT. It codes for CASSQAGQGGNHPQHF.

This chain joins TRBV6-1 and TRBJ1-2, with no clear D. The CDR3 has 14 amino acids. CDR1 MNHNS and CDR2 SASEGT come from the germline V gene. Deletions cut 3 bases from V and 8 bases from J, with 16 bases between. The CDR3 loop is CASSEWAKTGGYTF. The CDR3 nucleotides are TGTGCCAGCAGTGAGTGGGCCAAAACGGGAGGCTACACCTTC.

This clonotype came up a few times. The gene calls are TRBV7-2 and TRBJ2-1, with 7 positions matching TRBD2. V was clipped by 1 base and J by 10 bases; unmatched bases: 7. Germline CDR1 SGHTA, CDR2 FQGNSA. This CDR3 has 14 residues. The CDR3 loop is CASSLGAGEGEQFF. CDR3 coding DNA: TGTGCCAGCAGCTTAGGTGCCGGGGAGGGAGAGCAGTTCTTC.

The chain combines TRBV7-6 with TRBJ2-2; no reliable D call. The ends were cut back, 0 bases at V and 4 bases at J, with 6 bases in the middle. The length of the CDR3 is 14 residues. CDR1 and CDR2 from the germline V gene are SGHVS and FNYEAQ. CDR3 bases: TGTGCCAGCAGCTTAGCGGTGGGCACCGGGGAGCTGTTTTTT. This gives the protein CASSLAVGTGELFF.

This rearrangement joins TRBV6-5 to TRBJ2-1, with D possibly matching TRBD1 (6 bases). Trimming took off 0 bases at V and 1 base at J, with 16 bases between the two ends. Germline V gene lookup returns CDR1 MNHEY and CDR2 SVGAGI. The CDR3 loop spans 18 amino acids. Here the CDR3 DNA reads TGTGCCAGCAGTTACTCCGCTGACAGGCCCCAATCCTACAATGAGCAGTTCTTC. The encoded protein is CASSYSADRPQSYNEQFF.